These 17 T cell receptor beta chains share one sample of origin, sequenced in a study of shared clonotypes between healthy human individuals. The assay was immunoSEQ multiplex PCR, and TCRdb's table has in-frame clones only and misses some. The data contain 2,500,000 or so clones, 93% of them seen just once; the ten biggest clones take up more than 0.35%. The sequencing input was naive CD4+ T cells from PBMCs. Sample subset: CD45RA+ positively selected. These receptors originate from a young man in good health. Some clones in this sample may be carry-over from other donors' samples.

This clone appeared once. The rearrangement joins TRBV28 to TRBJ2-4, with a possible D match to TRBD1 (8 bases). V lost 6 bases and J lost 10, with 16 bases in between. The CDR3 length is 13 residues. Germline V lookup: CDR1 MDHEN, CDR2 SYDVKM. In DNA form, the CDR3 reads TGTGCCAGCAGCCCCGGACAGGGAGGGATTCAGTACTTC. Residues: CASSPGQGGIQYF. The entire variable domain, with the rest obtained from reference TRBV28 and TRBJ2-4, is as follows: DVKVTQSSRYLVKRTGEKVFLECVQDMDHENMFWYRQDPGLGLRLIYFSYDVKMKEKGDIPEGYSVSREKKERFSLILESASTNQTSMYLCASSPGQGGIQYFGAGTRLSVL.

Comments on this clone: A much larger clone sits a single nucleotide away, making a read error possible. Within the sample, other DNA sequences also encode this same CDR3. This chain links TRBV7-3 with TRBJ1-1; the D is unclear. This CDR3 contains 13 residues. Trimming removed 3 bases at V and 1 base at J, with 6 bases between. The V gene's germline CDR1 is SGHTA and CDR2 FQGTGA. CDR3 coding DNA: TGTGCCAGCAGCTTCGACTGGAACACTGAAGCTTTCTTT. It specifies CASSFDWNTEAFF.

The chain joins TRBV7-2 to TRBJ2-7; 10 positions agree with TRBD1. V lost 5 bases and J lost 7; bases outside the gene matches: 14. Germline V gene data show CDR1 as SGHTA and CDR2 as FQGNSA. This CDR3 comprises 16 residues. CDR3 sequence (DNA): TGTGCCAGCAGCCCAAACCGGGACAGGGGCCGTCGAGAGCAGTACTTC. Its protein is CASSPNRDRGRREQYF.

The J gene is TRBJ2-7, the V gene TRBV6-1, with 11 bases matching TRBD2. Trimming cost V 4 bases and J 1 base; bases outside gene matches: 12. The CDR3 has 18 residues. Germline CDR1 MNHNS, CDR2 SASEGT. CDR3 DNA: TGTGCCAGCAGTGGATTTAGCGGGAGGGCCTTTGGGTCCTACGAGCAGTACTTC. This encodes CASSGFSGRAFGSYEQYF.

The chain carries TRBV28 and TRBJ2-1, with D hard to call. CDR3 length: 12 residues. CDR1 and CDR2 from the germline V gene are MDHEN and SYDVKM. Trimming pared 10 bases from V and 2 bases from J, leaving 9 bases between. In DNA form, the CDR3 reads TGTGCCACCCGACTCACCTACAATGAGCAGTTCTTC. Its protein product is CATRLTYNEQFF. Full variable domain (outside the CDR3, taken from reference TRBV28 and TRBJ2-1): DVKVTQSSRYLVKRTGEKVFLECVQDMDHENMFWYRQDPGLGLRLIYFSYDVKMKEKGDIPEGYSVSREKKERFSLILESASTNQTSMYLCATRLTYNEQFFGPGTRLTVL.

This chain links TRBV6-1 with TRBJ2-3, with D perhaps assigned TRBD1 or TRBD2 (5 bases each). The V end lost 4 bases, the J end lost 4 bases, and 9 bases lay between the germline ends. The CDR3 sequence is 13 residues long. Germline V gene lookup returns CDR1 MNHNS and CDR2 SASEGT. The CDR3 coding sequence is TGTGCCAGCAGTGGGGGGTGGGCAGATACGCAGTATTTT. This sequence encodes CASSGGWADTQYF.

V and J are TRBV7-9 and TRBJ2-1; TRBD2 matches 11 bases. Germline CDR1 SEHNR, CDR2 FQNEAQ (reference sequence). J was trimmed by 6 bases and V by 2 bases; bases with no gene match: 3. The CDR3 is 15 amino acids. CDR3 sequence reads: CASSLSGLAGNEQFF. The CDR3 DNA sequence: TGTGCCAGCAGCTTATCAGGACTAGCGGGCAATGAGCAGTTCTTC.

The V gene is TRBV7-2, the J gene TRBJ2-2; 8 bases match TRBD1. V shed 1 base and J 6 bases; nucleotides not matched to a gene: 4. There are 15 residues in the CDR3. CDR1 SGHTA and CDR2 FQGNSA come from the germline V gene. CDR3 protein: CASSLVRGRPGELFF. As DNA, the CDR3 is TGTGCCAGCAGCTTAGTCAGGGGGCGCCCCGGGGAGCTGTTTTTT.

This rearrangement joins TRBV7-3 to TRBJ2-3, with no clear D. Germline V CDR1 and CDR2: SGHTA, FQGTGA. Trimming left V 4 bases short and J 0 bases short, with 11 bases between. There are 15 residues in the CDR3. The CDR3 sequence: CASSSGSHSTDTQYF. In DNA, the CDR3 is TGTGCCAGCAGCTCCGGAAGTCATAGCACAGATACGCAGTATTTT.

The rearrangement joins TRBV7-2 to TRBJ2-1; 9 positions agree with TRBD2. This CDR3 has 14 residues. Germline CDR1 reads SGHTA; CDR2 reads FQGNSA. V shed 3 bases and J 7 bases; nucleotides not matched to a gene: 4. As DNA, the CDR3 is TGTGCCAGCAGCTTTGTAGCGGGAGCGAATGAGCAGTTCTTC. Protein: CASSFVAGANEQFF.

This clone has a single count. The chain recombines TRBV5-1 with TRBJ2-7; D possibly uses TRBD1 or TRBD2 (6 bases each). This CDR3 has 15 amino acids. The germline V gene encodes CDR1 SGHRS and CDR2 YFSETQ. V lost 0 bases and J lost 6, with 16 bases in between. The CDR3 DNA sequence: TGCGCCAGCAGCTTGGTGGCCGGGGGCCGAGGCGAGCAGTACTTC. It is translated as CASSLVAGGRGEQYF.

The gene calls are TRBV28 and TRBJ1-2; a possible D gene is TRBD1 (6 bases). Germline CDR1 is MDHEN and CDR2 is SYDVKM. Deletions cut 8 bases from V and 0 bases from J, with 10 bases between. There are 13 residues in the CDR3. The CDR3 loop is CASGGTTNYGYTF. DNA of the CDR3: TGTGCCAGCGGGGGCACTACTAACTATGGCTACACCTTC.

The CDR3, as DNA: TGTGCCAGCAGCTTAGGCTCGGCGGGAGCAGGCTACGAGCAGTACTTC. Protein: CASSLGSAGAGYEQYF. V is TRBV7-8 and J is TRBJ2-7; 7 bases align to TRBD2. Germline CDR1 is SGHVS and CDR2 is FQNEAQ. The CDR3 is 16 amino acids. V shed 1 base and J 3 bases; nucleotides not matched to a gene: 9. Full variable domain (outside the CDR3, taken from reference TRBV7-8 and TRBJ2-7): GAGVSQSPRYKVAKRGQDVALRCDPISGHVSLFWYQQALGQGPEFLTYFQNEAQLDKSGLPSDRFFAERPEGSVSTLKIQRTQQEDSAVYLCASSLGSAGAGYEQYFGPGTRLTVT.

The chain combines TRBV4-2 with TRBJ2-5; possibly TRBD1 or TRBD2 for D (5 bases each). The J call may be faulty, since TRBJ2-7 better matches the DNA end. Germline V lookup: CDR1 LGHNA, CDR2 YNFKEQ. This CDR3 has 16 amino acids. The DNA of the CDR3 is TGTGCCAGCAGCCAACGAGAGGGGTTGTCCACTATCGAGCAGTACTTC. Its protein product is CASSQREGLSTIEQYF.

The chain carries TRBV10-2 and TRBJ2-1; the D is unclear. V was shortened by 11 bases and J by 15 bases, with 17 bases between the two germline ends. From germline, CDR1 is WSHSY and CDR2 SAAADI. This CDR3 contains 10 residues. CDR3 loop: CALESSRGFF. CDR3 DNA sequence: TGCGCCCTCGAGTCCTCTCGTGGGTTCTTC.

The chain carries TRBV7-9 and TRBJ2-4; a possible D gene is TRBD1 (6 bases). Germline-derived CDR1 and CDR2 are SEHNR and FQNEAQ (reference sequence). The CDR3 is 15 residues long. Trimming removed 5 bases at V and 2 bases at J, with 13 bases between. The CDR3 protein is CASSGGQPPKNIQYF. In nucleotides, the CDR3 is TGTGCCAGCAGCGGGGGACAACCGCCCAAAAACATTCAGTACTTC.

The chain links TRBV9 to TRBJ2-2; no firm D call. The CDR3 is 12 amino acids. Germline CDR1 is SGDLS and CDR2 is YYNGEE. V gave up 4 bases and J gave up 7 bases, with 8 bases separating them. The CDR3 loop reads CASSPWGGELFF. CDR3 bases: TGTGCCAGCAGCCCCTGGGGCGGGGAGCTGTTTTTT.